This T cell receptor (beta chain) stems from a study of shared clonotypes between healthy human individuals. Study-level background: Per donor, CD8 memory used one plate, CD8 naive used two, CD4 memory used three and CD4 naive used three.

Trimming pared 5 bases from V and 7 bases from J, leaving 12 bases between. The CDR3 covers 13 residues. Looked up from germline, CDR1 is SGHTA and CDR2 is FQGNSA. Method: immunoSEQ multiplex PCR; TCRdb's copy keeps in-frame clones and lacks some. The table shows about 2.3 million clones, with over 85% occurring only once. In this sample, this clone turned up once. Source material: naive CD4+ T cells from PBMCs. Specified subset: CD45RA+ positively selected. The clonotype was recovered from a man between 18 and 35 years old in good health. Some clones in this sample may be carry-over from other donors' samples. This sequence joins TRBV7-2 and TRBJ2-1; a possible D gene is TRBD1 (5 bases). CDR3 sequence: CASSLNRFNEQFF. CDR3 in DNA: TGTGCCAGCAGCCTAAACAGGTTTAATGAGCAGTTCTTC.